The clone carrying this T cell receptor (beta chain) has ten or more counts. Its antigen is still unknown. The data were obtained in a study of neurological immune-mediated disorders. Regarding the study as a whole: Healthy controls had more TCR clonal expansion than multiple sclerosis, which showed the least, whereas HTLV-1-associated myelopathy showed the most.

Synthesis of cDNA was accomplished via 5'RACE employing 10-nucleotide random UMIs. MiXCR, applied by TCRdb to the 5' RACE reads, yields one record per CDR3 protein. This table has approximately 30,000 distinct CDR3 sequences, roughly 15% appearing once. The sample was PBMCs. This clonotype was obtained from a man aged 65 to 79 in good health.

The CDR3 DNA follows: TGTGCCAGCAGCTTGGGACAGGGGGTCGGTCAGCCCCAGCATTTT. It encodes CASSLGQGVGQPQHF. The rearrangement links TRBV7-6 to TRBJ1-5; 11 nucleotides agree with TRBD1. The CDR3 runs to 15 residues. Germline loops: CDR1 SGHVS, CDR2 FNYEAQ. With V trimmed by 3 bases and J by 6 bases, 4 bases remained unmatched.